The present entry profiles one T cell receptor (beta chain) with its context. The specificity of this receptor is unknown. Base qualities are missing; no much larger clone stands one base away. Measured from the cysteine to the phenylalanine, the CDR3 is 16 residues long. CDR3 DNA only is kept here, 48 bases in frame from base 1. Compared with germline, V lacks 1 base and J lacks 8 bases; bases without a gene match: 13. The germline V gene (reference sequence) yields LNHNV for CDR1 and YYDKDF for CDR2. The source of the sample is a study of early T cells in non-severe SARS-CoV-2 infection (dated by TCRdb to 2020 to 2023). Regarding the complete study: TCR sequencing used bulk RNA from unsorted whole blood, so alpha and beta chains could not be paired.

The study was a case-control design nested within a healthcare worker cohort in London, UK, with weekly nasopharyngeal swab PCR tests and blood sampling. Healthcare workers were enrolled in the week of the UK lockdown, from 23 to 31 March 2020, and were followed every week for up to roughly 16 weeks. The receptor library was made with 5' RACE. Sequencing was carried out with a NextSeq 500. To correct for sequencing error and PCR bias, the TCR library protocol tagged individual cDNA molecules with unique molecular identifiers. Sequencing covered both TCR alpha and beta chains, and within each sample the abundances of alpha and beta sequences were tightly co-correlated. On the study's bioinformatics: V gene, J gene and CDR3 annotation of TCR sequences was performed with Decombinator V4. TCRs were defined as expanded if a significant change between any two time points was detected under a Poisson model with p below 0.0001. Abundances of TCRs were expressed as counts per million after normalisation to the total number of TCRs sequenced in each sample. MAIT TCRs were defined by TRAV1-2 paired with TRAJ12, TRAJ20 or TRAJ33, and iNKT TCRs by TRAV10 paired with TRAJ18. VDJdb, accessed on 1 November 2021, was searched for TCRs annotated for CMV, EBV and SARS-CoV-2, and TCRs annotated for more than one antigen were excluded. TCRdb reran the public reads through fastp at Q25 and MiXCR, keeping productive beta chains. All rows with the same CDR3 protein become a single entry with the most common DNA and genes. The V and J calls were not made by the authors but by TCRdb's processing. The sample table holds about 52,000 distinct CDR3 sequences, of which roughly 11% were seen once. Under 15% of the sample is in the top ten clones.

What the work shows at the level of the full study, not this receptor alone: Matching against VDJdb was skewed toward anti-spike CD8 responses, likely underestimated virus-specific expansions, and missed private and CD4 specificities.

The receptor was isolated from an adult who was a healthcare worker with PCR-confirmed SARS-CoV-2 infection or an uninfected control (not recorded which). The sequence links TRBV15 to TRBJ2-7; 8 central bases correspond to TRBD2. The material sequenced was whole blood. The DNA sequence is given as TGTGCCACCAGCAGAGTAGGAGGTAGCGGGACCCGTCAGCAGTACTTC. Its product reads: CATSRVGGSGTRQQYF. When the CDR3 is completed using the reference TRBV15 and TRBJ2-7 genes on either side, the full variable domain is DAMVIQNPRYQVTQFGKPVTLSCSQTLNHNVMYWYQQKSSQAPKLLFHYYDKDFNNEADTPDNFQSRRPNTSFCFLDIRSPGLGDTAMYLCATSRVGGSGTRQQYFGPGTRLTVT.